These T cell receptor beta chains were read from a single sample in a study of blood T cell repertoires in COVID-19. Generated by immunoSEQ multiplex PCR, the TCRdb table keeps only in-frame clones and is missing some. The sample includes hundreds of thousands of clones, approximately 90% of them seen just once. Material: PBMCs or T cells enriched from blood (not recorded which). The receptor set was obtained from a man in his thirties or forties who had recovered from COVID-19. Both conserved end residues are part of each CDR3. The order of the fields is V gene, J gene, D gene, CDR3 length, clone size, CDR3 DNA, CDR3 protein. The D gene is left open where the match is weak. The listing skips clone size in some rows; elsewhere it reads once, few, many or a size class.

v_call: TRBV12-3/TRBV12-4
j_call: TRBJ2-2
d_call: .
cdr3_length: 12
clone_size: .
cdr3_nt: TGTGCCAGCAGTCCCATGTCCGGGGAGCTGTTTTTT
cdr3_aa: CASSPMSGELFF

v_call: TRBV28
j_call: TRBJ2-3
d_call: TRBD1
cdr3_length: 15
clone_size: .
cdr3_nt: TGTGCCAGCATCCTACAGGGGCCCGGGACAGATACGCAGTATTTT
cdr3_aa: CASILQGPGTDTQYF

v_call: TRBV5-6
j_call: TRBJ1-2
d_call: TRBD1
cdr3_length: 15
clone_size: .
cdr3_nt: TGTGCCAGCAGGGCTCCGGGACAGGGGGATTATGGCTACACCTTC
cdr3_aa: CASRAPGQGDYGYTF

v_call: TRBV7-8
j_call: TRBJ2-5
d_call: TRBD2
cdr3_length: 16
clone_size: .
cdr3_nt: TGTGCCAGCAGCTTAGGGGGCGCGGGGGAGGGGGAGACCCAGTACTTC
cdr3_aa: CASSLGGAGEGETQYF

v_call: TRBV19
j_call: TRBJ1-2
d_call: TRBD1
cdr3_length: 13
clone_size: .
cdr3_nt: TGTGCCAGTAGAAAACAGGGGGCAAGCGGCTACACCTTC
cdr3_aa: CASRKQGASGYTF

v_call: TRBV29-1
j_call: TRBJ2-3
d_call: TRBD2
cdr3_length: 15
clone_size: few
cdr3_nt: TGCAGCGTTAAGCCTACTAGCGGGAGGGTGCATACGCAGTATTTT
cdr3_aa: CSVKPTSGRVHTQYF

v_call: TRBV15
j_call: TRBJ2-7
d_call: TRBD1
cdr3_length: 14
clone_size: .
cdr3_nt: TGTGCCACCAGCAGACTACAGGGGGCGGACGAGCAGTACTTC
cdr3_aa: CATSRLQGADEQYF

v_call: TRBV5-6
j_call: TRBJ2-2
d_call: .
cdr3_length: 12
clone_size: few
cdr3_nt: TGTGCCAGCAGCTTATCCTCCGGGGAGCTGTTTTTT
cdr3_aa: CASSLSSGELFF

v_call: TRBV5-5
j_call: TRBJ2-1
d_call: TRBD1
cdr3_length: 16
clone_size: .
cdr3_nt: TGTGCCAGCAGCTTCGGACAGGACCGCTTGTTACTGGAGCAGTTCTTC
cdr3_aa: CASSFGQDRLLLEQFF

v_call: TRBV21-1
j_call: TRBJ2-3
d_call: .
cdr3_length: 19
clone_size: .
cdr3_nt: TGTGCCAGCAGCAAACATTGTATTGGACTAGCGGATAGCACAGATACGCAGTATTTT
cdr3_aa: CASSKHCIGLADSTDTQYF

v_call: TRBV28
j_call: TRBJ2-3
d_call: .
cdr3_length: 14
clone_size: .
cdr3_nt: TGTGCCAGCAGCCCGGGGGTAGGCTCAGGTACGCAGTATTTT
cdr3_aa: CASSPGVGSGTQYF

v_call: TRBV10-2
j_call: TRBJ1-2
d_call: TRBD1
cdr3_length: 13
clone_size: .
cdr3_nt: TGCGCCAGCAGCTACCGGGACAGGGGTGGCTACACCTTC
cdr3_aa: CASSYRDRGGYTF

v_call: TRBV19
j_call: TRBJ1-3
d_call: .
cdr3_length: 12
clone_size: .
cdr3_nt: TGTGCAGTAGCCCAATTTGGAAACACCATATATTTT
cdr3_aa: CAVAQFGNTIYF

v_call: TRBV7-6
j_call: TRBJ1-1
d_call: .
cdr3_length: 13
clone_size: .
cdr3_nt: TGTGCCAGCAGCTTAGGCAGGGCCACTGAAGCTTTCTTT
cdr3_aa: CASSLGRATEAFF

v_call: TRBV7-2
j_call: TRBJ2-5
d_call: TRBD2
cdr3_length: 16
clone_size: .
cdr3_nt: TGTGCCAGCAGCCAAACTTTCGGGACTAGTAGAGAGACCCAGTACTTC
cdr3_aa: CASSQTFGTSRETQYF

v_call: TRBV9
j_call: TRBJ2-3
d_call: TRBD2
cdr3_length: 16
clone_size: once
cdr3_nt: TGTGCCAGCAGCGTAAGGGTTAGCGGGGGTACAGATACGCAGTATTTT
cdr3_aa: CASSVRVSGGTDTQYF

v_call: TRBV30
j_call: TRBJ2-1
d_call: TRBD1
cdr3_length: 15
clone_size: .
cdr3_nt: TGTGCCTGGAGTCGATCGGACAGGGGAGGCAATGAGCAGTTCTTC
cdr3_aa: CAWSRSDRGGNEQFF

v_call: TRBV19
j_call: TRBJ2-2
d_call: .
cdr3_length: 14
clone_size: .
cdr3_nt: TGTGCCAGTAGTACCCCCAGGGGAAGCGGGGAGCTGTTTTTT
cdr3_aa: CASSTPRGSGELFF

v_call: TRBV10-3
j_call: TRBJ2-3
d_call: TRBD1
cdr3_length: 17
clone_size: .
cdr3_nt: TGTGCCATCAGTGATCCGCCCGGACAGGGAAGCACAGATACGCAGTATTTT
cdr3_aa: CAISDPPGQGSTDTQYF

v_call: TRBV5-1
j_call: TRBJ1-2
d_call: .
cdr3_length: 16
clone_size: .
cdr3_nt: TGCGCCAGCAGCTCGACCGGCCAGACAGGAAACTATGGCTACACCTTC
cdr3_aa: CASSSTGQTGNYGYTF

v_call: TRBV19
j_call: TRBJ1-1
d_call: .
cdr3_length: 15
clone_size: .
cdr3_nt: TGTGCCAGTAGTATTTTATCAGTTTCTCCCCTTGAAGCTTTCTTT
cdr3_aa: CASSILSVSPLEAFF

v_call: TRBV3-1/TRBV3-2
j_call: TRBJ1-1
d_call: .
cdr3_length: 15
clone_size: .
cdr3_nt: TGTGCCAGCAGCCAAGATGACAGGTTGAACACTGAAGCTTTCTTT
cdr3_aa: CASSQDDRLNTEAFF

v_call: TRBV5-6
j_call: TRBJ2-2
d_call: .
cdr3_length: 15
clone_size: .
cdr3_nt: TGTGCCAGCAGCCCCTACGACAGGTCCACCGGGGAGCTGTTTTTT
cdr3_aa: CASSPYDRSTGELFF

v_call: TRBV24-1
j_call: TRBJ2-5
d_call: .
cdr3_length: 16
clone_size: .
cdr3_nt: TGTGCCACCAGTGATTCGACACCCAAAGCGGGAGAGACCCAGTACTTC
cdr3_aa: CATSDSTPKAGETQYF

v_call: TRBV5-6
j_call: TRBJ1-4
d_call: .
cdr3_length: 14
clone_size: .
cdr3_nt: TGTGCCAGCAGCTTGAGACAGAATAATGAAAAACTGTTTTTT
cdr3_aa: CASSLRQNNEKLFF

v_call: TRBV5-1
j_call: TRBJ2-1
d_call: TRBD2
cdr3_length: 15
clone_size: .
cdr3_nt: TGCGCCAGCAGCAGGGGACTAGCGGGAGGCGATGAGCAGTTCTTC
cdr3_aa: CASSRGLAGGDEQFF

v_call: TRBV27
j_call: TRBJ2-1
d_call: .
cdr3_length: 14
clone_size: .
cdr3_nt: TGTGCCAGCAGTTTATCGCGGCTAGCTTTCGAGCAGTTCTTC
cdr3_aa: CASSLSRLAFEQFF

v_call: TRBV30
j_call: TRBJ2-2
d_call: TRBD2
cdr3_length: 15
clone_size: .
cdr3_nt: TGTGCCTACCTAAAACTAGCGGGGGCCACCGGGGAGCTGTTTTTT
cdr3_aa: CAYLKLAGATGELFF

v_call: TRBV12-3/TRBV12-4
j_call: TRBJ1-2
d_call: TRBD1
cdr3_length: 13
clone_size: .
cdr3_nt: TGTGCCAGCAGCAAGACAGGGGTCGGAGGCTACACCTTC
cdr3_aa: CASSKTGVGGYTF

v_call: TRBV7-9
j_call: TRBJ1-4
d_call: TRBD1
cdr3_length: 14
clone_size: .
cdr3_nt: TGTGCCAGCAGCCGAGGGGGCACTAATGAAAAACTGTTTTTT
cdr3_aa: CASSRGGTNEKLFF

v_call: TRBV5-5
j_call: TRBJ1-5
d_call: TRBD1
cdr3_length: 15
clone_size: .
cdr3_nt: TGTGCCAGCAGCTCACCGGGACAGGGTATTCAGCCCCAGCATTTT
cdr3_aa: CASSSPGQGIQPQHF

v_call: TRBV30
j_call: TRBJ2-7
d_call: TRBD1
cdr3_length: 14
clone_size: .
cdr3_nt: TGTGCCTGGACCTCCGGGACAGGGGACCACGAGCAGTACTTC
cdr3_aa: CAWTSGTGDHEQYF

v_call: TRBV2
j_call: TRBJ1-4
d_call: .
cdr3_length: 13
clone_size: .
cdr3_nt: TGTGCCAGCAAATGGGGGGCTAATGAAAAACTGTTTTTT
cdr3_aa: CASKWGANEKLFF

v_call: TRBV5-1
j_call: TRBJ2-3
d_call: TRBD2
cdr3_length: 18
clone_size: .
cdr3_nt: TGCGCCAGCAGCCCGGGACTAGCGGGGGGGATAAACACAGATACGCAGTATTTT
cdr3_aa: CASSPGLAGGINTDTQYF

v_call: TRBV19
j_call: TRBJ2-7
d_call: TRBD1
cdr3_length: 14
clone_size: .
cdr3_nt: TGTGCCAGTAGTATCTCGACAGGGTACAACGAGCAGTACTTC
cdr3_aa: CASSISTGYNEQYF

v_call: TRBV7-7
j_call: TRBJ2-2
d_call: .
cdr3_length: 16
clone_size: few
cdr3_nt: TGTGCTAGCAGCTCAACAGTGTCTGCAAACACCGGGGAGCTGTTTTTT
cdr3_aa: CASSSTVSANTGELFF

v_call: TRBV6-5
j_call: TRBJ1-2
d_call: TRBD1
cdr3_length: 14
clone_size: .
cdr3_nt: TGTGCCAGCAAGCGACAGGGGGCTCTCGATGGCTACACCTTC
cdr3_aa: CASKRQGALDGYTF

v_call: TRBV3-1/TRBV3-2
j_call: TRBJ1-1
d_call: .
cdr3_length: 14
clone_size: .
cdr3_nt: TGTGCCAGCAGCCAACGGGGGGGCGGCACTGAAGCTTTCTTT
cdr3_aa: CASSQRGGGTEAFF

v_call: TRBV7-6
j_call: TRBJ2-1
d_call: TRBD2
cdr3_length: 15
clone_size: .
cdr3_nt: TGTGCCAGCAGCTCCTTCGGACTAGCGGGAGGTGAGCAGTTCTTC
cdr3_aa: CASSSFGLAGGEQFF

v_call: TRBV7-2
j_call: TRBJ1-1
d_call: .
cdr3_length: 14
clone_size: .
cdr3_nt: TGTGCCAGCAGCTTAGGGGCAGGGTATGAGCAAGCTTTCTTT
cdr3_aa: CASSLGAGYEQAFF

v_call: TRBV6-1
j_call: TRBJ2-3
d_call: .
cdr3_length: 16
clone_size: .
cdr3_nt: TGTGCCAGCAGTGAGGTGTGGCGGAAATCCACAGATACGCAGTATTTT
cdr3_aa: CASSEVWRKSTDTQYF

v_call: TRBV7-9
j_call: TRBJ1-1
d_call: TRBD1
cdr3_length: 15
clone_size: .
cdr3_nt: TGTGCCAGCAGCCGACAGGGGACAGCCGGCACTGAAGCTTTCTTT
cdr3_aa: CASSRQGTAGTEAFF

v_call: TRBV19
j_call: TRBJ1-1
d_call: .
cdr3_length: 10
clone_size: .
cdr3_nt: TGTGCCAGTAGCGAGAGAAGAGCTTTCTTT
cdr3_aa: CASSERRAFF

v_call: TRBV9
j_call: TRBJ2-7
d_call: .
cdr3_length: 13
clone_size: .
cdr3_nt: TGTGCCAGCAGCCCCGGGACACTCTACGAGCAGTACTTC
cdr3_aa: CASSPGTLYEQYF

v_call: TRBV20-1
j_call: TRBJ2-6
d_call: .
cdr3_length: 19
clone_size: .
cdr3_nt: TGCAGTGCTAGTGGGTCAATGACTAAGCGGTACTCTGGGGCCAACGTCCTGACTTTC
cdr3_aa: CSASGSMTKRYSGANVLTF

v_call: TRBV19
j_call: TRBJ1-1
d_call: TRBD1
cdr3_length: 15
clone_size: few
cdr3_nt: TGTGCCAGTAGTATCGACAGGGCCAGGAACACTGAAGCTTTCTTT
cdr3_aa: CASSIDRARNTEAFF

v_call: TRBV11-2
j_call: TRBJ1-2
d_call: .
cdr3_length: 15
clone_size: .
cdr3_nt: TGTGCCAGCAGCTTAGTTCCAGGGGTTAACTATGGCTACACCTTC
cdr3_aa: CASSLVPGVNYGYTF

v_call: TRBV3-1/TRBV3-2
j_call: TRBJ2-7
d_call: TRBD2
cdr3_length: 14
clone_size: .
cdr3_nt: TGTGCCAGCAGTCGGACTAGCGGATCCTACGAGCAGTACTTC
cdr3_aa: CASSRTSGSYEQYF

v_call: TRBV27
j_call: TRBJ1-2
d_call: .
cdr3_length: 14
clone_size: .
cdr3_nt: TGTGCCAGCAGACCCACAGAGCTCTCCTATGGCTACACCTTC
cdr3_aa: CASRPTELSYGYTF